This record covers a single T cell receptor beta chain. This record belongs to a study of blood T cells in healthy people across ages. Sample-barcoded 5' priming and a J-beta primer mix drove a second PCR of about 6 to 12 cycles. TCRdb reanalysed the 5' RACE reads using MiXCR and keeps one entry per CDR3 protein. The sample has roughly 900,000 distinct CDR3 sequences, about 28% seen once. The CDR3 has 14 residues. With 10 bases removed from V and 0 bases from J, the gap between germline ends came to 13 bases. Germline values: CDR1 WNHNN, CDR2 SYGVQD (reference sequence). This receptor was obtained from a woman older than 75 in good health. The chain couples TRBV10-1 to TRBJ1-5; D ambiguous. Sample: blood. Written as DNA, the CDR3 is TGCGCCAACCTTGACGGGAATAGCAATCAGCCCCAGCATTTT. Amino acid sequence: CANLDGNSNQPQHF.